This TCR beta chain emerged from a study of beta chain features in type 1 diabetes. Study findings and constraints: Patients with Type 1 diabetes showed moderately but significantly shorter TCRB CDR3s in all four CD4+ subsets.

The authors reverse transcribed all of the isolated RNA, so sequencing captured expressed TCRB transcripts. Each sample of naive, central memory or regulatory T cells had, on average, approximately 3.5 million reads. Produced via immunoSEQ multiplex PCR; TCRdb's table is partial and in-frame only. The table records some 270,000 clones, roughly a tenth of them present only once. Note on this clone: Its antigen is currently unknown.

The CDR3 length is 15 residues. The V gene's germline CDR1 is SGDLS and CDR2 YYNGEE. V gave up 3 bases and J gave up 4 bases, with 17 bases separating them. The V gene is TRBV9, the J gene TRBJ2-7; possibly TRBD2 for D (5 bases). Sequencing was carried out using naive CD4+ T cells from blood. The TCR originated in a man aged 25 to 40 with type 1 diabetes. The CDR3 protein is CASSGSHGVQYEQYF. The CDR3 DNA is TGTGCCAGCAGCGGATCTCACGGGGTCCAGTACGAGCAGTACTTC.